This TCR beta chain was captured in a study of blood T cell repertoires in COVID-19 (dated by TCRdb to between 2020 and 2021). Regarding the research as a whole: Samples covering the acute and convalescent phases of COVID-19 were provided by collaborators in the United States, Italy and Spain. The material from the prospective study consisted of cDNA or gDNA derived from T cells, B-cell-depleted T cells, or PBMCs. Deeply sampled blood TCRbeta repertoires from subjects exposed to, actively infected with, or recovered from COVID-19 were included in the dataset. The repertoires were released in a freely available public database meant as a resource for research on the immune response to SARS-CoV-2. The samples were drawn from two sources: the first 160 participants of the ongoing ImmuneRACE study, and 1,200 or so subjects contributed by 6 global collaborators. Sample metadata almost always included a de-identified subject ID, COVID-19 status, age in years and sex. Where available, HLA class I and class II types were obtained from metadata supplied by the sample provider rather than from assay-based typing. Summary of the overall study and its limitations: The amount of clinical and demographic metadata varied by source and participant and was provided uncurated.

The CDR3 covers 14 residues, taking in both the cysteine and the phenylalanine. Only CDR3 DNA is held: 42 bases, read in frame from base 1. CDR1 LNHNV and CDR2 YYDKDF were looked up in the germline V gene (reference sequence). V is reduced by 1 base and J by 4 bases, leaving a spacing of 8 bases between them. About this clone itself: The target of this receptor is not known. Base qualities are not at hand, and no much larger clone is one base apart.

The immunoSEQ Assay, a bias-controlled multiplex PCR, was used to amplify TCRbeta CDR3 regions from genomic DNA. Processing in the source paper ran as follows. Nucleated cell counts per sample were estimated from amplification of reference gene primers within the assay. To quantify the absolute abundance of each unique TCRbeta CDR3 rearrangement, sequence reads were collapsed and filtered. For each sample, productive Simpson clonality was calculated as the square root of Simpson's diversity index over productive rearrangements. TCRdb limited this immuneACCESS table to in-frame rearrangements with V and J called. A share of clones is missing; checked studies link under half to unresolved V genes, and the rest is unexplained. V, J and clone size derive from that table, while D and trimming were established from the DNA sequence. The sample yields 45,000 to 60,000 clones; approximately 84% were counted once. The ten largest clones capture more than 2% of the sample.

Whole blood was collected in K2EDTA tubes by collaborating institutions according to the institutions' own protocols. For TCRbeta analysis, collaborator samples were shipped as frozen whole blood, as isolated PBMCs, or as DNA extracted from either sample type. The receptor's source is a man aged 50 to 60 with acute or convalescent COVID-19. The sequenced material came from peripheral blood. The V and J segments used are TRBV15 and TRBJ1-5; a tentative D call is TRBD1 (5 bases match). The CDR3 reads as follows: CATSRGKGNQPQHF. The DNA reads TGTGCCACCAGCAGAGGGAAGGGGAATCAGCCCCAGCATTTT.